This TCR beta chain comes out of a study of blood T cells in healthy people across ages. Study-wide findings and caveats: Per-million-T-cell TCR beta diversity fell roughly linearly with age. Reliance upon unsorted PBMCs precluded definitive naive versus antigen-experienced comparison.

Germline V gene sequence: CDR1 DFQATT, CDR2 SNEGSKA (reference sequence). The J segment lost 3 bases and the V segment lost 0 bases, leaving 9 bases of the junction unmatched. This CDR3 is 16 amino acids long. This clonotype was observed a handful of times. Its matching antigen is unknown. For the second PCR, which ran for 7 to 11 cycles, a sample-barcoded 5' primer and a J-beta primer mix were used. Via MiXCR, TCRdb re-called the 5' RACE reads, giving one row per CDR3 protein. Of roughly 1.4 million distinct CDR3 sequences listed, approximately 59% are singletons. Sequences were obtained from blood. The receptor's source is a man younger than 35 in good health. The V call is TRBV20-1, the J call TRBJ2-7; TRBD2 matches at 9 bases. For the CDR3, the DNA is TGCAGTGCTAGAGATCTCCTAGCGGGACTAAACTACGAGCAGTACTTC. This encodes CSARDLLAGLNYEQYF.